This TCR beta chain was found in a study of T cells in Graves' hyperthyroidism and ophthalmopathy. Whole-study results and caveats: Most thyroid clonotypes expanded above 0.001 appeared in blood too.

In patients aged 18 to 65, hyperthyroidism was newly diagnosed, with duration under 2 months. What was amplified from RNA transcripts were TCR beta CDR3 regions. The primer set for the first-round RT-PCR of the TCR CDR3 was HTBI. TCRdb used MiXCR to reprocess the multiplex PCR reads, holding one entry per CDR3 protein. Counted here are just over 550,000 distinct CDR3 sequences, under 60% occurring once; the ten biggest clones make up about 8.2%. The CDR3 is 10 amino acids. V gave up 3 bases and J gave up 9 bases, with 5 bases separating them. Per germline, CDR1 SNHLY and CDR2 FYNNEI. Details on this clonotype: Its antigen is currently unknown. Because the CDR3 is missing its conserved closing phenylalanine or tryptophan, this is likely a read error.

This receptor was identified in a young woman with Graves' hyperthyroidism. The genes are TRBV2 and TRBJ2-5; perhaps TRBD2 as D (5 bases). The sequenced material came from peripheral blood or thyroid tissue (not recorded which). The CDR3 DNA follows: TGTGCCAGCAGTGAGAGGGCCCAGTACCTC. Its translation is CASSERAQYL.